A single sample is the source of the 20 T cell receptor beta chains below, sequenced in a study of T-cell reconstitution after alpha-beta-depleted transplantation in children. Preparation of the TCRbeta library used unique molecular identifiers. TCRdb reprocessed the PCR reads via MiXCR and lists one record per CDR3 protein. The sample lists about 540,000 distinct CDR3 sequences, about 17% seen once, with roughly 3.3% in the top ten. The sample consisted of PBMCs from the stem cell graft donor, taken from the stem cell graft. These receptors all come from a human donor who donated a stem cell graft to a child with acute lymphoblastic leukemia.

Note on this clonotype: Relative to the germline gene, one junction end is altered; a read error may explain this. The V call is TRBV5-1, the J call TRBJ2-1; perhaps TRBD1 as D (5 bases). Germline CDR1 SGHRS, CDR2 YFSETQ. The CDR3 loop spans 15 amino acids. In nucleotides, the CDR3 is TGCGCCAGCGGCTTGGGGTGGGGCTTGCACAATGAGCAGTTCTTC. Protein: CASGLGWGLHNEQFF.

The chain employs TRBV12-3 or TRBV12-4 and TRBJ2-1; D not resolved. V was trimmed by 6 bases and J by 3 bases, leaving 6 bases between them. This CDR3 comprises 12 residues. In nucleotides, the CDR3 is TGTGCCAGCAGCCGAATCTACAATGAGCAGTTCTTC. As protein: CASSRIYNEQFF.

There are a few counts of this clonotype. The rearrangement links TRBV7-9 to TRBJ1-1; possible D gene TRBD1, 5 bases. The CDR3 loop spans 13 amino acids. The germline V gene has CDR1 SEHNR and CDR2 FQNEAQ (reference sequence). V was pared by 4 bases and J by 7 bases, with 13 bases between. The CDR3 sequence is CASSSIRGGEAFF. CDR3 nucleotides: TGTGCCAGCAGCTCGATTAGGGGAGGTGAAGCTTTCTTT. Full variable domain (rest looked up from reference TRBV7-9 and TRBJ1-1): DTGVSQNPRHKITKRGQNVTFRCDPISEHNRLYWYRQTLGQGPEFLTYFQNEAQLEKSRLLSDRFSAERPKGSFSTLEIQRTEQGDSAMYLCASSSIRGGEAFFGQGTRLTVV.

J is TRBJ1-4 and V is TRBV7-3; D not resolved. V was trimmed by 0 bases and J by 8 bases, leaving 7 bases between them. The germline gives CDR1 SGHTA, CDR2 FQGTGA. The CDR3 runs 13 residues. The CDR3 sequence: CASSLTSGEKLFF. CDR3 DNA sequence: TGTGCCAGCAGCTTAACGTCAGGAGAAAAACTGTTTTTT.

The chain couples TRBV5-1 to TRBJ1-2; no clear D. Germline values: CDR1 SGHRS, CDR2 YFSETQ. Trimming left V 2 bases short and J 6 bases short, with 11 bases between. The CDR3 runs to 13 residues. The CDR3 here is CASSFEGTDGYTF. In DNA form, the CDR3 reads TGCGCCAGCAGCTTCGAAGGAACAGATGGCTACACCTTC.

This rearrangement joins TRBV5-1 to TRBJ2-1; no clear D gene. The CDR3 has 18 amino acids. V lost 2 bases, J lost 1 base, and 19 bases lay in between. Germline lookup yields CDR1 SGHRS and CDR2 YFSETQ. CDR3 in amino acids: CASSFPRFLFGSYNEQFF. CDR3 nucleotide sequence: TGCGCCAGCAGCTTCCCAAGGTTCCTGTTCGGATCCTACAATGAGCAGTTCTTC.

The chain employs TRBV29-1 and TRBJ2-1; D is perhaps TRBD2 (6 bases). Germline CDR1 and CDR2: SQVTM and ANQGSEA. The CDR3 runs 11 residues. V shed 6 bases and J shed 9 bases, with 12 bases lying between them. For the CDR3, the DNA is TGCAGCGTCGCCCCCGGGAGTGAGCAGTTCTTC. Its translation is CSVAPGSEQFF.

The chain has TRBV7-6 and TRBJ2-7; D might be TRBD2 (5 bases). This CDR3 spans 13 amino acids. The V and J ends lost 3 bases and 9 bases respectively, with 15 bases between them. Germline V gene lookup returns CDR1 SGHVS and CDR2 FNYEAQ. The CDR3 loop reads CASSFRGGSAQYF. The CDR3 bases are TGTGCCAGCAGCTTTAGAGGTGGGAGTGCGCAGTACTTC.

The DNA for the CDR3 is TGTGCCAGCTCACCAATCGGGACAGGGGGCTTGGGGGAGCAGTACTTC. This sequence encodes CASSPIGTGGLGEQYF. The chain joins TRBV18 to TRBJ2-7; 12 bases agree with TRBD1. V shed 2 bases, J shed 7 bases, and the junction held 9 bases outside the gene matches. This CDR3 is 16 amino acids long. CDR1 KGHSH and CDR2 LQKENI come from the germline V gene.

This clonotype was seen repeatedly, ten times or more. This sequence joins TRBV4-1 and TRBJ2-1, with D perhaps TRBD1 (6 bases). The V end lost 8 bases, the J end lost 8 bases, and 13 bases lay between the germline ends. The germline V gene encodes CDR1 MGHRA and CDR2 YSYEKL. The CDR3 has 12 amino acids. The CDR3 loop is CASSARGDEQFF. In nucleotides, the CDR3 is TGCGCCAGCTCCGCCAGGGGCGATGAGCAGTTCTTC.

This clonotype was found a few times. The chain couples TRBV13 to TRBJ2-2, with D possibly being TRBD1 (6 bases). Germline V gene data show CDR1 as PRHDT and CDR2 as FYEKMQ (reference sequence). Trimming left V 3 bases short and J 5 bases short, with 13 bases between. The CDR3 contains 15 residues. The CDR3 is CASSLWQGPTGELFF. Written as DNA, the CDR3 is TGTGCCAGCAGCTTGTGGCAGGGGCCGACCGGGGAGCTGTTTTTT.

This chain links TRBV19 with TRBJ2-1; D could derive from TRBD1 or TRBD2 (5 bases each). The germline gives CDR1 LNHDA, CDR2 SQIVND (reference sequence). The CDR3 length is 17 residues. The V end lost 3 bases, the J end lost 6 bases, and 21 bases lay between the germline ends. CDR3 amino acids: CASSIWALGALVNEQFF. The CDR3 DNA reads as TGTGCCAGTAGTATTTGGGCCCTCGGGGCTTTGGTCAATGAGCAGTTCTTC.

This clonotype appeared a few times. The chain couples TRBV24-1 to TRBJ2-2; D gene ambiguous. This CDR3 has 12 amino acids. The germline V gene encodes CDR1 KGHDR and CDR2 SFDVKD. V lost 5 bases and J 4 bases, leaving 4 bases between the germline ends. CDR3 DNA sequence: TGTGCCACCAGTGCAACCACCGGGGAGCTGTTTTTT. Translation: CATSATTGELFF.

Concerning this clonotype itself: One junction end disagrees with the germline gene, perhaps due to a read error. V gene TRBV20-1 combines with J gene TRBJ2-5; perhaps TRBD1 as D (6 bases). CDR3 length equals 14 residues. CDR1 is DFQATT, CDR2 SNEGSKA, per germline (reference sequence). The CDR3 DNA reads TGCAGTGCTAGTAGTCAGGGGAATCAAGGGACCCAGTACTTC. This codes for CSASSQGNQGTQYF.

This clonotype was seen more than once but under ten times. The chain employs TRBV18 and TRBJ2-5; TRBD2 might be the D (6 bases). The V and J ends lost 3 bases and 2 bases respectively, with 10 bases between them. The germline gives CDR1 KGHSH, CDR2 LQKENI. This CDR3 contains 14 residues. The CDR3 spells CASSPLAKQETQYF. CDR3 in DNA: TGTGCCAGCTCACCCCTAGCGAAACAAGAGACCCAGTACTTC.

The chain is built from TRBV5-1 and TRBJ2-1; 11 bases are shared with TRBD2. The V and J ends lost 0 bases and 6 bases, in that order; junction bases with no gene match: 2. The V gene's germline CDR1 is SGHRS and CDR2 YFSETQ. The CDR3 covers 15 residues. The CDR3 loop reads CASSLGLAGPNEQFF. DNA for the CDR3: TGCGCCAGCAGCTTGGGACTAGCGGGACCCAATGAGCAGTTCTTC. Filled out from reference TRBV5-1 and TRBJ2-1, the complete variable domain reads KAGVTQTPRYLIKTRGQQVTLSCSPISGHRSVSWYQQTPGQGLQFLFEYFSETQRNKGNFPGRFSGRQFSNSRSEMNVSTLELGDSALYLCASSLGLAGPNEQFFGPGTRLTVL.

The V call is TRBV2, the J call TRBJ1-3; maybe TRBD1 (5 bases). The germline V and J ends were trimmed by 6 bases and 1 base, with 13 bases remaining between them. This CDR3 has 15 amino acids. CDR1 is SNHLY, CDR2 FYNNEI, per germline. The CDR3 loop is CASRYIEGSGNTIYF. The CDR3 DNA reads TGTGCCAGCAGATACATCGAGGGGTCTGGAAACACCATATATTTT.

V and J are TRBV19 and TRBJ2-5; 8 bases line up with TRBD1. Germline V lookup: CDR1 LNHDA, CDR2 SQIVND (reference sequence). Unmatched junction bases numbered 8, after V lost 6 bases and J lost 5 bases. There are 14 residues in the CDR3. The CDR3 DNA follows: TGTGCCAGTAGCAGGCAGGGGGCAGTGGAGACCCAGTACTTC. Translated, it gives CASSRQGAVETQYF.

The gene calls are TRBV4-1 and TRBJ1-1; TRBD1 matches 8 bases. CDR1 MGHRA and CDR2 YSYEKL come from the germline V gene. The CDR3 length is 14 residues. Trimming at V came to 0 bases and at J to 3 bases, leaving 0 bases not matched to a gene. The CDR3 DNA reads TGCGCCAGCAGCCAAGACAGGGGGCACACTGAAGCTTTCTTT. As protein: CASSQDRGHTEAFF.

This clonotype has more than one count but fewer than ten. The V and J genes are TRBV4-1 and TRBJ2-3, with 9 positions matching TRBD1. From germline, CDR1 is MGHRA and CDR2 YSYEKL. This CDR3 is 17 amino acids long. With 11 bases clipped from V and 3 bases from J, the junction kept 18 bases outside the gene matches. CDR3 sequence (DNA): TGCGCCTCCAGGGACAGGGTCGGCGGGAGAGTTACAGATACGCAGTATTTT. Protein sequence: CASRDRVGGRVTDTQYF.